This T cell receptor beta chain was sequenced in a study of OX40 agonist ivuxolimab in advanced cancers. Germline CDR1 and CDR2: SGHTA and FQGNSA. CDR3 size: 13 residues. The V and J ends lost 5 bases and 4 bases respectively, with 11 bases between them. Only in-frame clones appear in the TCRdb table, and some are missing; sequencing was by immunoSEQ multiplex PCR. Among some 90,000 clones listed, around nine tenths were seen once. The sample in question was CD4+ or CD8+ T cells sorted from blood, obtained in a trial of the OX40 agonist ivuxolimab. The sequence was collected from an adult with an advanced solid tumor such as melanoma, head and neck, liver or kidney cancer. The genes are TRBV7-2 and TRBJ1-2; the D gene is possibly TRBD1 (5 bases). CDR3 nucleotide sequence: TGTGCCAGCAGCGCCCAGGGCCCCTATGGCTACACCTTC. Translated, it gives CASSAQGPYGYTF. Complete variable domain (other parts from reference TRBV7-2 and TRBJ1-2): GAGVSQSPSNKVTEKGKDVELRCDPISGHTALYWYRQSLGQGLEFLIYFQGNSAPDKSGLPSDRFSAERTGGSVSTLTIQRTQQEDSAVYLCASSAQGPYGYTFGSGTRLTVV.